This T cell receptor beta chain was identified during a study of T-cell reconstitution after alpha-beta-depleted transplantation in children. Study results and caveats: From surviving recipient T cells and thymic progenitors came the high day-60 TCRbeta diversity observed in some patients. Reportedly, only several hundred clones from non-depleted graft cells drove alpha-beta T-cell counts at about two months.

As for this clonotype: The antigen remains unidentified.

Unique molecular identifiers were used to barcode this TCRbeta library. One entry per CDR3 protein, called by TCRdb with MiXCR from the PCR reads. The sample records hundreds of thousands of distinct CDR3 sequences, 15% to 20% being singletons. The CDR3 covers 15 residues. Germline V gene sequence: CDR1 DFQATT, CDR2 SNEGSKA (reference sequence). The V segment lost 3 bases and the J segment 10 bases; nucleotides outside the gene matches: 11. This TCR came from a male patient aged 2-15 years who had a stem cell transplant for acute lymphoblastic leukemia, so the T cells may come from the graft donor. The material sequenced was PBMCs, mostly from graft donor cells, taken 360 days after TCRalphabeta/CD19-depleted stem cell transplant. The rearrangement links TRBV20-1 to TRBJ2-1, with 11 bases aligning to TRBD2. CDR3 nucleotide sequence: TGCAGTGCTAGGGCCGCCACTAGCGGGAGAAAGGAGCAGTTCTTC. Its translation is CSARAATSGRKEQFF.